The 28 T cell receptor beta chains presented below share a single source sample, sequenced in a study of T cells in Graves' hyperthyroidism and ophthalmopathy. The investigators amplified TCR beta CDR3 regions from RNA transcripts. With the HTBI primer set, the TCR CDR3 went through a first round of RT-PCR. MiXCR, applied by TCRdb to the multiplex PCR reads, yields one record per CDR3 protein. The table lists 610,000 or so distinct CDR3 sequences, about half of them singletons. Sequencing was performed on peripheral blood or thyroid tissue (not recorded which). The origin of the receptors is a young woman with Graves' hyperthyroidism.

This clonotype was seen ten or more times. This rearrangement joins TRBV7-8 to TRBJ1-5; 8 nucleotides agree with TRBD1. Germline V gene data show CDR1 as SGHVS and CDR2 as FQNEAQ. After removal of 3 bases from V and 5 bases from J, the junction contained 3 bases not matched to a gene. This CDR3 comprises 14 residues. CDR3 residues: CASSFRDRYQPQHF. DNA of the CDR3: TGTGCCAGCAGCTTTAGGGACAGGTATCAGCCCCAGCATTTT.

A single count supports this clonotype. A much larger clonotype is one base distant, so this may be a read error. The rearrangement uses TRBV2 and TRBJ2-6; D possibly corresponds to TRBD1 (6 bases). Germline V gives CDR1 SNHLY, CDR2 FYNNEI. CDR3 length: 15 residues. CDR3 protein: CASSESLAGANVPTF. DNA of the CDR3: TGTGCCAGCAGTGAATCCCTTGCAGGGGCCAACGTCCCGACTTTC.

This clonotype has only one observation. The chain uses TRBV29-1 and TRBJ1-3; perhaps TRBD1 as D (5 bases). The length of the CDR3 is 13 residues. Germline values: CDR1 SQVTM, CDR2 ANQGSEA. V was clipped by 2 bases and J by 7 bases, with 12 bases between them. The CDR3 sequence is CSVEMGLSNTIYF. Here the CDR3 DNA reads TGCAGCGTTGAAATGGGACTATCGAACACCATATATTTT.

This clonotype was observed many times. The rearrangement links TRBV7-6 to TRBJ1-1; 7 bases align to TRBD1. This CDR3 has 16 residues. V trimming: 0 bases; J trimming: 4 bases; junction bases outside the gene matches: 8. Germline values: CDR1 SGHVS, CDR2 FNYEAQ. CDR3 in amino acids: CASSLARQGGSTEAFF. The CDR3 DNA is TGTGCCAGCAGCTTAGCCCGACAGGGAGGGAGCACTGAAGCTTTCTTT.

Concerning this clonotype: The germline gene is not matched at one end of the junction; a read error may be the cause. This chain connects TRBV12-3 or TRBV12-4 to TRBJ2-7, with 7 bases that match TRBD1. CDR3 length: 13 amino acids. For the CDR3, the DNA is TGTGCCAGCAGACGGGACAGCTCCTACGAGCAGTGCTTC. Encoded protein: CASRRDSSYEQCF.

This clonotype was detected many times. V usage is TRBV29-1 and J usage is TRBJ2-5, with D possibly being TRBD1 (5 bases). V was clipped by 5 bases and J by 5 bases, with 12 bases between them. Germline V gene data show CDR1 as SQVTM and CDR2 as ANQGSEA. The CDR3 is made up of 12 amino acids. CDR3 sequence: CSVQGSWETQYF. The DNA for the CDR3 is TGCAGCGTTCAGGGTTCGTGGGAGACCCAGTACTTC.

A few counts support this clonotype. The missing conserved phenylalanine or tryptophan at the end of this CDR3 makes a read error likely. The CDR3 loop is CASSFLGLAGYEQYL. The CDR3 bases are TGTGCCAGCAGCTTTTTGGGACTAGCGGGCTACGAGCAGTACCTC. V usage is TRBV5-5 and J usage is TRBJ2-7, with TRBD2 matching over 12 bases. CDR1 is SGHKS and CDR2 is YYEKEE in the germline V gene (reference sequence). Unmatched junction bases numbered 3, after V lost 2 bases and J lost 3 bases. The CDR3 is 15 residues long.

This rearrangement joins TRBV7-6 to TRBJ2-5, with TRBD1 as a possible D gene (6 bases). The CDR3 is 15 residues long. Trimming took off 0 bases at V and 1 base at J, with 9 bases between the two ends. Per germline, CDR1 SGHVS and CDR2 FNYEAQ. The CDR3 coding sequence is TGTGCCAGCAGCTTAGCCGCGACAGGCCAAGAGACCCAGTACTTC. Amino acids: CASSLAATGQETQYF.

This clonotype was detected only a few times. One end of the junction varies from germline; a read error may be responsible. CDR3 bases: TGTGCTAGCAGCCCGGGACTAGCGGGAGACTACGAGCAGTATTTC. It yields the protein CASSPGLAGDYEQYF. The rearrangement uses TRBV7-7 and TRBJ2-7, with 14 bases lining up with TRBD2. This CDR3 contains 15 residues. The germline gives CDR1 SSHAT, CDR2 FNYEAQ (reference sequence).

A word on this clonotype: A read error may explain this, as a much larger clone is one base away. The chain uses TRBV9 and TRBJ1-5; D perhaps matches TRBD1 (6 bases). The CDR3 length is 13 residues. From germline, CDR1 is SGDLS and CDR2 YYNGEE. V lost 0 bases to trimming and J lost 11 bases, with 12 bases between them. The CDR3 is CASSVGGGQSQHF. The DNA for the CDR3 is TGTGCCAGCAGCGTAGGGGGGGGGCAGTCCCAGCATTTT.

The CDR3 DNA sequence: TGTGCCAGCCCCGGGACTAGCGGGAGTGGTAAGCAGTACTTC. The encoded protein is CASPGTSGSGKQYF. This sequence joins TRBV25-1 and TRBJ2-7, with 14 nucleotides matching TRBD2. Trimming removed 8 bases from V and 8 bases from J; junction bases left unmatched: 8. There are 14 residues in the CDR3. CDR1 and CDR2 from the germline V gene are MGHDK and SYGVNS.

The CDR3, as DNA: TGTGCCAGCAGTCGAGGGACAGTCTTAGGCTACACCTTC. As protein: CASSRGTVLGYTF. The chain recombines TRBV2 with TRBJ1-2; 7 nucleotides line up with TRBD1. The CDR3 consists of 13 residues. V lost 5 bases to trimming and J lost 8 bases; unmatched junction nucleotides: 8. Germline CDR1 reads SNHLY; CDR2 reads FYNNEI.

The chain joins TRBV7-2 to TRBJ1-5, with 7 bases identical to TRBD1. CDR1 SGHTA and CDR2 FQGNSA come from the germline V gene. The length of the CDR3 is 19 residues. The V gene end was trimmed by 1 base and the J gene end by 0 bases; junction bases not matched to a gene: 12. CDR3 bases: TGTGCCAGCAGCTTAGGTACCCAGGGCCAGGGGGATAGCAATCAGCCCCAGCATTTT. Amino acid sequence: CASSLGTQGQGDSNQPQHF.

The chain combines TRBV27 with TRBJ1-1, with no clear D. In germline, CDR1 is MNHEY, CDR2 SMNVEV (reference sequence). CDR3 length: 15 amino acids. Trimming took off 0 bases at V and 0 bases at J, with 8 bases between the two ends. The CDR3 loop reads CASSLSRALNTEAFF. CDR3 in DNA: TGTGCCAGCAGTTTATCGAGGGCGTTGAACACTGAAGCTTTCTTT.

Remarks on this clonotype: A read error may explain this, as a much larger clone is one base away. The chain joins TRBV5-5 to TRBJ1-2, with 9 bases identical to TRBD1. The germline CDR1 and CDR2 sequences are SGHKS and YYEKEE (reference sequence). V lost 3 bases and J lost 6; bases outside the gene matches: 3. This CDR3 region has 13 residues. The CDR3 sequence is CASSWTGDHGYTF. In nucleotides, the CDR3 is TGTGCCAGCAGCTGGACAGGGGACCATGGCTACACCTTC.

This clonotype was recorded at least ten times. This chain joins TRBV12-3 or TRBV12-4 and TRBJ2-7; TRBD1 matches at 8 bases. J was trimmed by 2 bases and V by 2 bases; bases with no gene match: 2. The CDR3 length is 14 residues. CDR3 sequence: CASSLHRGAYEQYF. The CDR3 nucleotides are TGTGCCAGCAGTTTACACAGGGGGGCCTACGAGCAGTACTTC.

CDR3 nucleotides: TGCGCCAGCAGCCAGGACGACAGGGGAGACTATGGCTACACCTTC. Amino acids: CASSQDDRGDYGYTF. The chain has TRBV4-1 and TRBJ1-2; TRBD1 matches 8 bases. V lost 3 bases to trimming and J lost 3 bases; unmatched junction nucleotides: 6. Germline values: CDR1 MGHRA, CDR2 YSYEKL. This CDR3 comprises 15 residues.

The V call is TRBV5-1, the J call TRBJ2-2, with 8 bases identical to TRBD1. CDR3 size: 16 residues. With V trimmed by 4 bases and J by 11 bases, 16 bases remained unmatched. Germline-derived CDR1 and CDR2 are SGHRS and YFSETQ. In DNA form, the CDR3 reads TGCGCCAGCAGCATCCGACAGGGGACAACAACCTACGAGCTGTTTTTT. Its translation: CASSIRQGTTTYELFF.

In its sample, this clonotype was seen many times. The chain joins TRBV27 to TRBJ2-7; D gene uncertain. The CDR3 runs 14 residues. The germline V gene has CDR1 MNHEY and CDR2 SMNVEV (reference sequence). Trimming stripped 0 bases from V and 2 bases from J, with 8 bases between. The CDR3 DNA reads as TGTGCCAGCAGTTTATCAGGGTACACCTACGAGCAGTACTTC. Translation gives CASSLSGYTYEQYF.

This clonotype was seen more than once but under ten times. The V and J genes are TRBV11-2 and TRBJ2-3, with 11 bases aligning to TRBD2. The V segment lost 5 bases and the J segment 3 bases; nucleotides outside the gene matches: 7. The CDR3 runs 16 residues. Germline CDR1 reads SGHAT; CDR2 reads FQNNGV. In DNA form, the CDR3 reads TGTGCCAGCAGCGACCAACTAGCGGGAGCGACAGATACGCAGTATTTT. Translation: CASSDQLAGATDTQYF.

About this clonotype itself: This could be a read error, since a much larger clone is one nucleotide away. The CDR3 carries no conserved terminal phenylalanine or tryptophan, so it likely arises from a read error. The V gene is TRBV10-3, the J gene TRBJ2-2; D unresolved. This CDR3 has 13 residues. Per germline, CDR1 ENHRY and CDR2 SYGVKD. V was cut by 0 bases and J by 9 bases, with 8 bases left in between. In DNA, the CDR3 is TGTGCCATCAGTGAGTCGACGCTGCGGGAGCTGTTTTCT. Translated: CAISESTLRELFS.

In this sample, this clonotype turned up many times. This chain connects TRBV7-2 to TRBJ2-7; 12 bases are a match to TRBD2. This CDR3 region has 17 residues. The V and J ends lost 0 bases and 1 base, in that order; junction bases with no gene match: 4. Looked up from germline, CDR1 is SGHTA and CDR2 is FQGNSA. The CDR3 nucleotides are TGTGCCAGCAGCTTAGCACTAGCGGGAGGCCTTTCCTACGAGCAGTACTTC. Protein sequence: CASSLALAGGLSYEQYF.

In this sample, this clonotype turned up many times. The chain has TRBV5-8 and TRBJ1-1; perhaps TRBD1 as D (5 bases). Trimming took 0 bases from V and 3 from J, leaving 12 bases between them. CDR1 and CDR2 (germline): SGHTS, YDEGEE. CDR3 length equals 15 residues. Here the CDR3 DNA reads TGTGCCAGCAGCTTGGTTGTGGGGGTAGACACTGAAGCTTTCTTT. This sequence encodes CASSLVVGVDTEAFF.

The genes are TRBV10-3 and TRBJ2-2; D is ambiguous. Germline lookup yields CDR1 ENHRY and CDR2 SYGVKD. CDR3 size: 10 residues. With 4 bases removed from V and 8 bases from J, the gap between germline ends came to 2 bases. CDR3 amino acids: CAISGGELFF. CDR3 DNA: TGTGCCATCAGTGGGGGGGAGCTGTTTTTT.

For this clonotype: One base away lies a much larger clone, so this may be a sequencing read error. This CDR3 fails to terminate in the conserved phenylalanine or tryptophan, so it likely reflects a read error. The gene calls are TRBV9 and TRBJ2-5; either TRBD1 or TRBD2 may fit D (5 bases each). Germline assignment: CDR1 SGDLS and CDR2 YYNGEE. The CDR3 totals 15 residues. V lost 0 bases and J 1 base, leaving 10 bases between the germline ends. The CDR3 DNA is TGTGCCAGCAGCGTAGGCGCAGGGAGCCAAGAGACCCAGTACTAC. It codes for CASSVGAGSQETQYY.

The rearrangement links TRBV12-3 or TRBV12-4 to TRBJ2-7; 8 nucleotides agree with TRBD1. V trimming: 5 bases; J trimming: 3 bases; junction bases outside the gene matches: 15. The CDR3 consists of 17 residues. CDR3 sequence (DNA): TGTGCCAGCAGTGGACAGGGTCTTTTTATGGATGGCTACGAGCAGTACTTC. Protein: CASSGQGLFMDGYEQYF.

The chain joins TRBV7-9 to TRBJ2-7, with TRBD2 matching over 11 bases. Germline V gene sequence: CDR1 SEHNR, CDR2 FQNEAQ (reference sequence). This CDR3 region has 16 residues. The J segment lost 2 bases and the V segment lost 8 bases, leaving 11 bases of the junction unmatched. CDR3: CASSPRLAGSTYEQYF. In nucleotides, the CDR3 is TGTGCCAGCTCACCACGACTAGCGGGAAGCACCTACGAGCAGTACTTC.

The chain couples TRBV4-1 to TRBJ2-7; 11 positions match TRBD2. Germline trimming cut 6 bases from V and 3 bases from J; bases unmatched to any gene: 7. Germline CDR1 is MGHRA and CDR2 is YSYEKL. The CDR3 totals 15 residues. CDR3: CASSNPLAGDYEQYF. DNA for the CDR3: TGCGCCAGCAGTAACCCACTAGCGGGAGACTACGAGCAGTACTTC.